This TCR beta chain was identified in a study of CD8+ T cells in alopecia areata. Study details: For treated patients, severity scores reflected the percentage of scalp area affected. Overall study findings and caveats: A large proportion of expanded lesional clones were detected persisting in scalp and blood during tofacitinib. Tofacitinib significantly brought down scalp clonality and expanded CD8+ clones among top 100.

The germline V and J ends were trimmed by 5 bases and 6 bases, with 10 bases remaining between them. This CDR3 has 12 amino acids. CDR1 and CDR2 from the germline V gene are PRHDT and FYEKMQ (reference sequence). Indicated treatment: oral pan-JAK inhibitor, 5-10 mg twice daily. Separation by sorting yielded CD4+ and CD8+ T cells from PBMCs. Reverse transcribed after extraction, RNA yielded cDNA as the sequencing template. Sequencing used immunoSEQ multiplex PCR; TCRdb keeps in-frame clones, though not all of them. The table includes 190,000 or so clones, roughly 62% detected once. Turning to this clone: Antigen specificity is unknown.

The gene calls are TRBV13 and TRBJ1-1; D remains ambiguous. The source material was CD8+ T cells sorted from blood, sampled at week 24, from a patient treated with tofacitinib. The TCR comes from a human donor with alopecia areata. This chain's CDR3 is CASSPTGSEAFF. The CDR3 coding sequence is TGTGCCAGCAGCCCTACTGGCTCTGAAGCTTTCTTT.